This is a list of T cell receptor beta chains from one sample in a study of CD8 T cells in ankylosing spondylitis. TCRdb re-analysed the 5' RACE reads in MiXCR, keeping a single row per CDR3 protein. The profile shows under 150,000 distinct CDR3 sequences, roughly 8.8% of them singletons. The sequenced sample was synovial fluid, either unsorted or a sorted T cell fraction (not recorded which). The receptors derive from a male donor with ankylosing spondylitis. Each CDR3 is given without its conserved first and last residue.

v_call	j_call	cdr3_aa
TRBV6-2/TRBV6-3	TRBJ1-2	ASSYLGSPYGYT
TRBV20-1	TRBJ1-2	SARQTEEGYT
TRBV12-3/TRBV12-4	TRBJ2-1	ASSLTGTGAFEQF
TRBV6-5	TRBJ1-1	ASRTSTEAF
TRBV7-6	TRBJ2-3	ASSFRGTSTDTQY
TRBV12-3/TRBV12-4	TRBJ2-2	ASSLRLGTFNTGELF
TRBV7-9	TRBJ2-1	ASSLVGTLNQQF
TRBV6-5	TRBJ2-7	ASNRGGNEQY
TRBV20-1	TRBJ2-1	SARGRENEQF
TRBV18	TRBJ2-6	ASSTVPTGANVLT
TRBV6-1	TRBJ2-6	ASRSQGSGANVLT
TRBV7-2	TRBJ1-6	ASSRGQGMIPLH